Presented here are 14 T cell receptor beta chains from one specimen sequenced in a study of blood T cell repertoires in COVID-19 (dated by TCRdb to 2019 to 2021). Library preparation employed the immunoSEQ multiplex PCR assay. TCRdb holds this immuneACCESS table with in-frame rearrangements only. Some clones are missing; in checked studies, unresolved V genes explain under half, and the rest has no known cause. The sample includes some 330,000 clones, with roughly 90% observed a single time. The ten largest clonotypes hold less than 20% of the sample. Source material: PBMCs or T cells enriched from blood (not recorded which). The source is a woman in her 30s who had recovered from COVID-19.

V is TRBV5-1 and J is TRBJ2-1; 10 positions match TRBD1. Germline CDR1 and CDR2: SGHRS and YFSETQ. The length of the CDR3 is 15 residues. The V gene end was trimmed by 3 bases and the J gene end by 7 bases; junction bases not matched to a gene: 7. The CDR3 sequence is CASSSGQGGLNEQFF. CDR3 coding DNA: TGCGCCAGCAGCTCTGGACAGGGGGGACTAAATGAGCAGTTCTTC.

This CDR3 reads CASRSGSFYEQYF. The CDR3 DNA follows: TGTGCCAGCAGGAGCGGTAGTTTCTACGAGCAGTACTTC. The chain carries TRBV28 and TRBJ2-7; TRBD2 is a possible D gene (5 bases). V was cut by 6 bases and J by 3 bases, with 12 bases left in between. CDR3 length equals 13 residues. Germline values: CDR1 MDHEN, CDR2 SYDVKM.

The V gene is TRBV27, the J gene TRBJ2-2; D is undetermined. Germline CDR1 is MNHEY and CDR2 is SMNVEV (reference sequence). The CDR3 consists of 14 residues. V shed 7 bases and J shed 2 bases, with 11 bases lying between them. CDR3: CASTPMTNTGELFF. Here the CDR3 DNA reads TGTGCCAGCACCCCGATGACAAACACCGGGGAGCTGTTTTTT.

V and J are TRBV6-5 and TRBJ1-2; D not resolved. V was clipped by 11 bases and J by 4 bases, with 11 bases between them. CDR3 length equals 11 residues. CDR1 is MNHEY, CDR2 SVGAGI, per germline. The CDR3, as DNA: TGTGCCGTACGGGAGGGCTATGGCTACACCTTC. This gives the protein CAVREGYGYTF.

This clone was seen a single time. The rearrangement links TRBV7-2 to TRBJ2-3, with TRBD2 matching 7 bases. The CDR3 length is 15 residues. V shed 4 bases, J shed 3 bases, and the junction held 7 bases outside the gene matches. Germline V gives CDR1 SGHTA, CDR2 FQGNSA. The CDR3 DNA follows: TGTGCCAGCAGCTATAGCGGGCTAGGTACAGATACGCAGTATTTT. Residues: CASSYSGLGTDTQYF.

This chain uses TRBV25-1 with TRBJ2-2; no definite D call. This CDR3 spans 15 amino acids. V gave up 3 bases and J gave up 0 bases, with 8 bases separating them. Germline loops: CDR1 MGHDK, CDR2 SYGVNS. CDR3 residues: CASSDTQTNTGELFF. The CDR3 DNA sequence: TGTGCCAGCAGTGATACCCAGACGAACACCGGGGAGCTGTTTTTT.

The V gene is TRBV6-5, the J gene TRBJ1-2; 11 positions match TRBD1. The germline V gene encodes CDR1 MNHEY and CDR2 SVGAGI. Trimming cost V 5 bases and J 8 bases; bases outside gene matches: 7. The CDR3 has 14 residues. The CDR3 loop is CASSTGQGAVGYTF. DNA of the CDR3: TGTGCCAGCAGTACCGGACAGGGGGCGGTCGGCTACACCTTC.

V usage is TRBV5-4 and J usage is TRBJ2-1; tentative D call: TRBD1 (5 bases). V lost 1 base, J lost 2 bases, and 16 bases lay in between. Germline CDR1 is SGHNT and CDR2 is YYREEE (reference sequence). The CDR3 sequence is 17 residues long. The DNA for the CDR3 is TGTGCCAGCAGCTTGTCTCTAGGGGCAGTGACCTACAATGAGCAGTTCTTC. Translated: CASSLSLGAVTYNEQFF.

CDR3 residues: CASPTKGQPQHF. The CDR3, as DNA: TGTGCCAGCCCCACGAAGGGGCAGCCCCAGCATTTT. The V gene is TRBV4-2, the J gene TRBJ1-5; D might be TRBD1 (5 bases). CDR1 is LGHNA and CDR2 is YNFKEQ in the germline V gene. The CDR3 has 12 amino acids. Trimming left V 8 bases short and J 7 bases short, with 12 bases between.

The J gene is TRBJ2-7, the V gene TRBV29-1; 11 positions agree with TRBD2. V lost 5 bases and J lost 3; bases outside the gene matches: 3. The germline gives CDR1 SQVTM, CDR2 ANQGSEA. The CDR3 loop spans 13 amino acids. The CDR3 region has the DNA TGCAGCGTTACACTAGCGGGAGTCTACGAGCAGTACTTC. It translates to CSVTLAGVYEQYF.

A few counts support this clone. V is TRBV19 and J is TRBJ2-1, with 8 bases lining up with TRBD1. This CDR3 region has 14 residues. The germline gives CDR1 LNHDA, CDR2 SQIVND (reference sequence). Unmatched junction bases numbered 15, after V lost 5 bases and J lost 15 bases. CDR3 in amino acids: CASSPRRTGKNLFF. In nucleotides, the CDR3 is TGTGCCAGTAGTCCTAGACGGACAGGGAAAAATCTGTTCTTC.

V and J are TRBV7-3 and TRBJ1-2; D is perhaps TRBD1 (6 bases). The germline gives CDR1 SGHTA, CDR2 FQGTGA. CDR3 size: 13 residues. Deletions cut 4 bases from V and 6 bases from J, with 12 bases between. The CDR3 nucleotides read TGTGCCAGCAGCTGGCAGGGGAGGGATGGCTACACCTTC. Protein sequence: CASSWQGRDGYTF.

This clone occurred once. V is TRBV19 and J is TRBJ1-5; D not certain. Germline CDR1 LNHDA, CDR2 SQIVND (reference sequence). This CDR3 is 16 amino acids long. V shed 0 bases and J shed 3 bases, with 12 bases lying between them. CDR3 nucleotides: TGTGCCAGTAGTATAGAGGCCCCGAGGGTCAATCAGCCCCAGCATTTT. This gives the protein CASSIEAPRVNQPQHF.

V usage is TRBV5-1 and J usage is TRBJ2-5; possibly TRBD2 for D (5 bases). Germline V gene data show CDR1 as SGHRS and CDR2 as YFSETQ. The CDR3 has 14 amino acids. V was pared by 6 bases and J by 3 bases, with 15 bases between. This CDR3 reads CASNRETLKETQYF. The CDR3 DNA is TGCGCCAGCAACCGGGAAACCCTTAAAGAGACCCAGTACTTC.